The 4 T cell receptor beta chains given below trace back to one sample, sequenced in a study of post-analysis software for immune sequencing data (dated by TCRdb to about 2015). Results the study describes overall, beyond this receptor: Patients showed significantly higher frequencies than controls for a handful of TRBV segments, among them TRBV5-6, TRBV5-1 and TRBV20-1.

The method behind the library was PCR. Sequencing took place on an Illumina HiSeq 2500. To reduce PCR and sequencing biases, unique molecular identifiers were incorporated into the TCR beta cDNA libraries. TCRdb ran its own pipeline on the public reads, namely fastp trimming at Q25 and MiXCR clone calling, and kept in-frame beta chains. Here each entry gathers all rows of one CDR3 protein and keeps the most common genes and DNA. Present in this sample are about 430,000 distinct CDR3 sequences, approximately 42% of which were seen just once. Of the sample, around 8% falls within the top ten clones. The antigens for these receptors are not known. Specimen: blood. The receptors here all came from a girl aged 2-9 years with multiple sclerosis.

The V call is TRBV20-1, the J call TRBJ2-1; the D is unclear. With 6 bases removed from V and 5 bases from J, the gap between germline ends came to 8 bases. CDR3 length equals 11 residues. The germline V gene encodes CDR1 DFQATT and CDR2 SNEGSKA (reference sequence). The CDR3 DNA is TGCAGTGCCCACGATGACAATGAGCAGTTCTTC. Protein product: CSAHDDNEQFF.

The rearrangement joins TRBV10-3 to TRBJ2-4, with TRBD2 matching over 7 bases. TRBJ2-7 matches the DNA end more closely, so the J call is doubtful. The CDR3 is 13 residues long. Germline CDR1 ENHRY, CDR2 SYGVKD. This CDR3 reads CAISEGGDPEQYF. The CDR3 region has the DNA TGTGCCATCAGTGAGGGGGGGGATCCCGAGCAGTACTTC.

This chain joins TRBV28 and TRBJ2-4, with 9 bases fitting TRBD2. The tail of the sequence fits TRBJ2-7 better, so the J call may be wrong. Germline V gene data show CDR1 as MDHEN and CDR2 as SYDVKM. CDR3 length: 18 residues. As DNA, the CDR3 is TGTGCCAGCAGTTTTCACATGAGGCGGGAGGGCAGGTCCTACGAGCAGTACTTC. The encoded protein is CASSFHMRREGRSYEQYF.

This chain links TRBV29-1 with TRBJ1-2; D might be TRBD1 (5 bases). Trimming stripped 4 bases from V and 3 bases from J, with 15 bases between. This CDR3 contains 14 residues. Germline V gene data show CDR1 as SQVTM and CDR2 as ANQGSEA. CDR3 sequence (DNA): TGCAGCGTTGGCGGGGGATGGGGGGACTATGGCTACACCTTC. It translates to CSVGGGWGDYGYTF.